Described below is a single T cell receptor beta chain sequence and its context. What it binds is not known. As for treatment: oral pan-JAK inhibitor, 5-10 mg twice daily. Specimens obtained from alopecia areata patients comprised lesional scalp punch biopsies and peripheral blood. These data originate in a study of CD8+ T cells in alopecia areata. The authors extracted RNA and reverse transcribed it into cDNA as the sequencing template. Assay: immunoSEQ multiplex PCR; the TCRdb copy retains only in-frame clones and omits some. The table records 4,000 to 5,500 clones, about 91% of them present only once. Overall study findings and caveats: Mice gave a clearer picture of TCR sharing than patients did, possibly for HLA-related reasons.

CDR3 length: 16 amino acids. V trimming: 0 bases; J trimming: 2 bases; junction bases outside the gene matches: 6. CDR1 LGHNT and CDR2 FRNRAP come from the germline V gene. V gene TRBV12-5 combines with J gene TRBJ1-1, with 7 bases lining up with TRBD1. The TCR comes from a human donor with alopecia areata. The specimen was skin, collected at week 4, from a patient treated with tofacitinib. The DNA for the CDR3 is TGTGCTAGTGGTTTGGTACCCGACAGGGCTAACACTGAAGCTTTCTTT. Its protein is CASGLVPDRANTEAFF.